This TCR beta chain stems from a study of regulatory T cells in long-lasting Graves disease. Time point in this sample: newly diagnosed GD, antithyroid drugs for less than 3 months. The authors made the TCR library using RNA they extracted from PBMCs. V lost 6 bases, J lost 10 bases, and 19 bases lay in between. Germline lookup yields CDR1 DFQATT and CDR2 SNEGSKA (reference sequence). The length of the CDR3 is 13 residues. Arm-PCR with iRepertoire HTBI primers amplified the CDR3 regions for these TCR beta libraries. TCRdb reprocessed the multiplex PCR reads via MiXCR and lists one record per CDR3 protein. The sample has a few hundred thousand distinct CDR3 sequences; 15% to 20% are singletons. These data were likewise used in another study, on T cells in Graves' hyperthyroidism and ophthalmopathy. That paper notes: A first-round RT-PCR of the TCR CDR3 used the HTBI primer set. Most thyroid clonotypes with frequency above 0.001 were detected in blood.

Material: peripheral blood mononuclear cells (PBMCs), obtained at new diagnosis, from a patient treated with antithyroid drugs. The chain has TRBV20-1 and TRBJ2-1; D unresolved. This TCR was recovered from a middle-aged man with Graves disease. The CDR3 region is CSAVPRRPYEQFF. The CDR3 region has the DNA TGCAGTGCCGTCCCGCGACGCCCCTACGAGCAGTTCTTC.